These 12 T cell receptor beta chains were all obtained from the same sample, sequenced in a study of read filtering for tumor transcriptome and immune sequencing. The library was built from roughly 400 ng RNA with molecular barcoded adaptors for alpha/delta and beta/gamma chains. TCRdb ran MiXCR on the reads and lists one entry per CDR3 protein. The data hold about 57,000 distinct CDR3 sequences, with 20% to 25% observed a single time. Sequenced material: a population of CD138-negative cells sorted from bone marrow. The receptors come from a donor aged 40 or over with multiple myeloma.

This clonotype was picked up a small number of times. A much larger clone sits a single nucleotide away, making a read error possible. The rearrangement links TRBV19 to TRBJ2-1, with 8 bases identical to TRBD2. Per the germline V gene, CDR1 is LNHDA and CDR2 is SQIVND (reference sequence). The CDR3 length is 15 residues. The CDR3 is CANSIGGLDVNEQFF. The CDR3 coding sequence is TGTGCCAATAGTATAGGGGGACTAGATGTCAATGAGCAGTTCTTC. The full variable domain, in which reference TRBV19 and TRBJ2-1 provide the parts outside the CDR3, is DGGITQSPKYLFRKEGQNVTLSCEQNLNHDAMYWYRQDPGQGLRLIYYSQIVNDFQKGDIAEGYSVSREKKESFPLTVTSAQKNPTAFYLCANSIGGLDVNEQFFGPGTRLTVL.

This clonotype was observed many times. The chain carries TRBV7-2 and TRBJ1-1; unclear D gene. The V gene's germline CDR1 is SGHTA and CDR2 FQGNSA. The V end was cut by 4 bases, the J end by 0 bases, with 12 bases between. The CDR3 totals 15 residues. The CDR3 region is CASSSGVVLNTEAFF. DNA for the CDR3: TGTGCCAGCAGCTCGGGAGTTGTTTTGAACACTGAAGCTTTCTTT.

This clonotype was seen ten or more times. CDR3 nucleotides: TGTGCCAGCAGTTACGGAACCGGGACTGAATCCTACGAGCAGTACTTC. Translating gives CASSYGTGTESYEQYF. The rearrangement joins TRBV6-5 to TRBJ2-7; D is possibly TRBD2 (6 bases). Germline lookup yields CDR1 MNHEY and CDR2 SVGAGI. The CDR3 runs 16 residues. Trimming shortened V by 2 bases and J by 1 base, and 15 bases separated the two germline ends.

This clonotype has just a few counts. CDR3 sequence (DNA): TGCAGTGCTAGTGGCAGGTCCGTATCGCCCCAGCATTTT. Translating it yields CSASGRSVSPQHF. The chain employs TRBV20-1 and TRBJ1-5; no definite D call. The CDR3 totals 13 residues. V was shortened by 3 bases and J by 9 bases, with 15 bases between the two germline ends. Germline CDR1 and CDR2: DFQATT and SNEGSKA (reference sequence).

This clonotype was seen many times. This sequence joins TRBV5-1 and TRBJ2-2; D possibly matches TRBD1 or TRBD2 (5 bases each). Trimming stripped 5 bases from V and 0 bases from J, with 17 bases between. The germline V gene has CDR1 SGHRS and CDR2 YFSETQ. The CDR3 sequence is 17 residues long. Here the CDR3 DNA reads TGCGCCAGCAGTTCTCCCGAGGGGAATGCGAACACCGGGGAGCTGTTTTTT. Its protein product is CASSSPEGNANTGELFF.

This rearrangement joins TRBV20-1 to TRBJ1-3; D gene uncertain. The germline gives CDR1 DFQATT, CDR2 SNEGSKA (reference sequence). The V and J ends lost 0 bases and 0 bases respectively, with 18 bases between them. The CDR3 runs 18 residues. This CDR3 is CSARDAQRAAFSGNTIYF. The CDR3 DNA sequence: TGCAGTGCTAGAGACGCACAGCGGGCCGCCTTCTCTGGAAACACCATATATTTT.

This clonotype was picked up many times. J is TRBJ2-1 and V is TRBV4-1; 9 bases map to TRBD2. V lost 1 base to trimming and J lost 5 bases; unmatched junction nucleotides: 6. From germline, CDR1 is MGHRA and CDR2 YSYEKL. CDR3 length: 16 amino acids. This CDR3 reads CASSQGETSGNNEQFF. The CDR3 region has the DNA TGCGCCAGCAGCCAAGGCGAGACTAGCGGTAACAATGAGCAGTTCTTC.

To note about this clonotype: A clone one base away is much larger, so this may be a read error. V usage is TRBV5-1 and J usage is TRBJ2-1; no reliable D call. The V end lost 0 bases, the J end lost 6 bases, and 10 bases lay between the germline ends. The CDR3 totals 14 residues. Germline V gives CDR1 SGHRS, CDR2 YFSETQ. In nucleotides, the CDR3 is TGCGCCAGCAGCTTGGGGTTTAGCTTCAATGAGCAGTTCTTC. Translating it yields CASSLGFSFNEQFF.

The chain carries TRBV19 and TRBJ2-7; TRBD2 agrees at 7 bases. Trimming cost V 1 base and J 1 base; bases outside gene matches: 4. Per germline, CDR1 LNHDA and CDR2 SQIVND (reference sequence). The CDR3 is 15 residues long. CDR3 DNA sequence: TGTGCCAGTAGTATAGGAGCTAGCGGATCCTACGAGCAGTACTTC. Protein sequence: CASSIGASGSYEQYF.

Ten or more counts support this clonotype. The gene calls are TRBV3-1 and TRBJ2-3, with unresolved D. There are 14 residues in the CDR3. With 1 base removed from V and 5 bases from J, the gap between germline ends came to 10 bases. The germline CDR1 and CDR2 sequences are LGHDT and YNNKEL (reference sequence). For the CDR3, the DNA is TGTGCCAGCAGCCAAGGAAGCGACGGAGATACGCAGTATTTT. Translating gives CASSQGSDGDTQYF.

Ten or more counts support this clonotype. The J gene is TRBJ2-1, the V gene TRBV6-6; D unclear. Germline V gene sequence: CDR1 MNHNY, CDR2 SVGAGI (reference sequence). CDR3 length equals 15 residues. CDR3 sequence reads: CATPRREPFLDEQFF. The CDR3 DNA reads TGTGCGACGCCCCGGCGCGAGCCCTTCCTCGATGAGCAGTTCTTC.

This clonotype was picked up many times. This chain uses TRBV3-1 with TRBJ1-5, with 7 positions matching TRBD1. This CDR3 is built from 13 residues. Germline V gene lookup returns CDR1 LGHDT and CDR2 YNNKEL (reference sequence). The J segment lost 7 bases and the V segment lost 5 bases, leaving 5 bases of the junction unmatched. The CDR3 here is CASSRGLGQPQHF. CDR3 sequence (DNA): TGTGCCAGCAGCAGGGGGCTAGGGCAGCCCCAGCATTTT.